These T cell receptor beta chains were read from a single sample in a study of blood T cell repertoires in COVID-19. Produced via immunoSEQ multiplex PCR; TCRdb's table is partial and in-frame only. The table records some 220,000 clones, 80% to 95% of them present only once. Sequencing was carried out using peripheral blood. Receptors originate from a man under 40 with COVID-19, enrolled during active disease. Both conserved end residues are part of each CDR3. The D gene is left open where the match is weak.

>TRBD1|TRBJ1-6|TRBV28
CASNDRGPAPLHF
TGTGCCAGCAACGACAGGGGGCCGGCACCCCTCCACTTT
>TRBD2|TRBJ2-1|TRBV27
CASSPRLAGGSSYNEQFF
TGTGCCAGCAGTCCCCGACTAGCGGGGGGGAGCTCCTACAATGAGCAGTTCTTC
>TRBD1|TRBJ1-4|TRBV5-1
CASSPGQGNEKLFF
TGCGCCAGCAGTCCGGGACAGGGGAATGAAAAACTGTTTTTT
>NA|TRBJ2-1|TRBV14
CASSQDWMGLSYNEQFF
TGTGCCAGCAGCCAAGATTGGATGGGGCTCTCCTACAATGAGCAGTTCTTC
>NA|TRBJ2-2|TRBV4-1
CASSQDLAGRTGELFF
TGCGCCAGCAGCCAAGATCTGGCAGGGAGGACCGGGGAGCTGTTTTTT
>TRBD2|TRBJ2-1|TRBV3-1/TRBV3-2
CASSQDAGGPYNEQFF
TGTGCCAGCAGCCAAGATGCGGGGGGCCCCTACAATGAGCAGTTCTTC
>TRBD1|TRBJ2-5|TRBV5-1
CASSARTGAQETQYF
TGCGCCAGCAGCGCCCGGACAGGGGCCCAAGAGACCCAGTACTTC
>TRBD1|TRBJ1-3|TRBV2
CASSAGTVGNTIYF
TGTGCCAGCAGCGCAGGGACAGTTGGAAACACCATATATTTT
>NA|TRBJ2-3|TRBV27
CASSPSGDTQYF
TGTGCCAGCAGTCCAAGCGGGGATACGCAGTATTTT
>TRBD1|TRBJ1-5|TRBV4-1
CASSHPTGGSNQPQHF
TGCGCCAGCAGTCACCCGACAGGGGGTAGCAATCAGCCCCAGCATTTT
>NA|TRBJ2-7|TRBV27
CASRRGTASYEQYF
TGTGCCAGCAGAAGGGGGACGGCGTCCTACGAGCAGTACTTC
>NA|TRBJ1-3|TRBV4-1
CASSQDIFGEAGSLSGNTIYF
TGCGCCAGCAGCCAAGATATTTTCGGGGAGGCAGGATCCCTCTCTGGAAACACCATATATTTT
>NA|TRBJ2-1|TRBV2
CASSETDGNEQFF
TGTGCCAGCAGTGAAACAGATGGGAATGAGCAGTTCTTC
>NA|TRBJ1-2|TRBV2
CASSRESGYYGYTF
TGTGCCAGCAGCAGAGAAAGCGGGTACTATGGCTACACCTTC
>NA|TRBJ1-1|TRBV4-1
CASSHGEGEDTEAFF
TGCGCCAGCAGCCATGGGGAGGGGGAGGACACTGAAGCTTTCTTT
>TRBD1|TRBJ1-2|TRBV5-1
CASCTIPGTGYGYTF
TGCGCCAGCTGTACTATTCCCGGGACAGGCTATGGCTACACCTTC
>NA|TRBJ2-2|TRBV19
CASSIVVRAGELFF
TGTGCCAGTAGTATAGTAGTCAGGGCCGGGGAGCTGTTTTTT
>NA|TRBJ1-3|TRBV3-1/TRBV3-2
CASSPVGGSGNTIYF
TGTGCCAGCAGCCCTGTGGGGGGGTCTGGAAACACCATATATTTT
>NA|TRBJ1-4|TRBV6-5
CARGGAGNEKLFF
TGTGCCAGAGGGGGGGCGGGTAATGAAAAACTGTTTTTT
>TRBD2|TRBJ2-3|TRBV5-1
CASSLFAGGTDTQYF
TGCGCCAGCAGCTTGTTCGCGGGGGGCACAGATACGCAGTATTTT
>TRBD1|TRBJ2-2|TRBV5-1
CASSRTGYTGELFF
TGCGCCAGCAGCCGGACAGGGTACACCGGGGAGCTGTTTTTT
>TRBD2|TRBJ2-3|TRBV5-1
CASSLGGGAVADTQYF
TGCGCCAGCAGCTTGGGCGGGGGGGCTGTCGCAGATACGCAGTATTTT
>TRBD1|TRBJ2-2|TRBV7-2
CASSETGETGELFF
TGTGCCAGCAGCGAGACAGGGGAAACCGGGGAGCTGTTTTTT
>TRBD1|TRBJ1-4|TRBV4-1
CASSRDRGSNEKLFF
TGCGCCAGCAGCAGGGACAGGGGTTCTAATGAAAAACTGTTTTTT
>NA|TRBJ1-4|TRBV6-5
CASRTTGNEKLFF
TGTGCCAGCAGGACAACAGGGAATGAAAAACTGTTTTTT
>TRBD2|TRBJ2-1|TRBV9
CASSVTSGGNEQFF
TGTGCCAGCAGCGTTACTAGCGGGGGGAATGAGCAGTTCTTC
>TRBD1|TRBJ1-5|TRBV19
CASSIPGQAEKPQHF
TGTGCCAGTAGTATCCCCGGACAGGCCGAGAAGCCCCAGCATTTT
>NA|TRBJ1-2|TRBV19
CASSPQGDYGYTF
TGTGCCAGTAGCCCACAGGGTGACTATGGCTACACCTTC
>TRBD2|TRBJ2-3|TRBV29-1
CSVRRSGARTDTQYF
TGCAGCGTGAGGCGTAGCGGGGCCCGCACAGATACGCAGTATTTT
>TRBD1|TRBJ1-6|TRBV5-1
CASSLEGQGHSPLHF
TGCGCCAGCAGCTTGGAGGGACAGGGGCATTCACCCCTCCACTTT
>TRBD1|TRBJ1-2|TRBV3-1/TRBV3-2
CASSQKGRTGGLGYTF
TGTGCCAGCAGCCAAAAGGGGAGGACAGGGGGCCTCGGCTACACCTTC
>TRBD2|TRBJ2-3|TRBV6-5
CASNPSGGTTDTQYF
TGTGCCAGCAACCCTAGCGGGGGGACCACAGATACGCAGTATTTT
>TRBD1|TRBJ1-1|TRBV7-6
CASSPGTGLNTEAFF
TGTGCCAGCAGCCCGGGGACAGGGTTGAACACTGAAGCTTTCTTT